The 13 T cell receptor beta chains reported below all come from one sample, sequenced in a study of radiation and T cells in renal cell carcinoma. The time point was: blood 4 weeks post-SBRT, at nephrectomy. Noted treatment: 15 Gy SBRT to primary tumor, nephrectomy 4 weeks later. This table comes from immunoSEQ multiplex PCR, and its TCRdb copy is limited to in-frame clones, with some not included. The sample carries 150,000 to 200,000 clones, less than 90% recorded once. The sample here was blood, taken from a patient whose treatment included radiotherapy and nephrectomy. The origin of the receptors is a woman between 45 and 65 years old with renal cell carcinoma.

The CDR3 nucleotides read TGTGCCAGCAGTTTAAAAAACCTTCCCGGGTACGAGCAGTACTTC. Translation: CASSLKNLPGYEQYF. V usage is TRBV27 and J usage is TRBJ2-7; D is uncertain. Looked up from germline, CDR1 is MNHEY and CDR2 is SMNVEV (reference sequence). This CDR3 region has 15 residues. Trimming shortened V by 2 bases and J by 4 bases, and 15 bases separated the two germline ends.

The chain links TRBV7-6 to TRBJ2-7; D might be TRBD2 (6 bases). CDR3 length: 15 residues. Looked up from germline, CDR1 is SGHVS and CDR2 is FNYEAQ. V was cut by 5 bases and J by 4 bases, with 18 bases left in between. CDR3 sequence: CASSITGTLGYEQYF. The CDR3 region has the DNA TGTGCCAGCAGCATTACCGGGACTTTGGGGTACGAGCAGTACTTC.

The V gene is TRBV2, the J gene TRBJ1-4; 9 nucleotides match TRBD1. The CDR3 has 13 amino acids. With 6 bases clipped from V and 8 bases from J, the junction kept 4 bases outside the gene matches. CDR1 is SNHLY and CDR2 is FYNNEI in the germline V gene. CDR3 DNA sequence: TGTGCCAGCAGCCGGGACAGGGACGAAAAACTGTTTTTT. Protein sequence: CASSRDRDEKLFF.

V and J are TRBV5-1 and TRBJ2-5, with 8 bases lining up with TRBD1. Germline values: CDR1 SGHRS, CDR2 YFSETQ. There are 14 residues in the CDR3. Unmatched junction bases numbered 6, after V lost 5 bases and J lost 3 bases. The chain's CDR3 is CASSITGGEETQYF. In nucleotides, the CDR3 is TGCGCCAGCAGTATCACAGGGGGAGAAGAGACCCAGTACTTC.

This clone was found a few times. The chain has TRBV29-1 and TRBJ1-1, with 7 bases identical to TRBD1. After removal of 4 bases from V and 2 bases from J, the junction contained 7 bases not matched to a gene. Germline CDR1 and CDR2: SQVTM and ANQGSEA. This CDR3 spans 14 amino acids. The CDR3 region is CSVVAGGPNTEAFF. Here the CDR3 DNA reads TGCAGCGTTGTGGCAGGGGGACCTAACACTGAAGCTTTCTTT.

The count of this clone is one. The chain carries TRBV28 and TRBJ1-6; 7 nucleotides agree with TRBD1. J gave up 2 bases and V 6 bases, and 7 bases lay outside the gene matches. The CDR3 runs 16 residues. The germline V gene encodes CDR1 MDHEN and CDR2 SYDVKM. DNA of the CDR3: TGTGCCAGCAGACCCTCGGACAGGACCTATAATTCACCCCTCCACTTT. This encodes CASRPSDRTYNSPLHF.

The V and J genes are TRBV6-1 and TRBJ1-4; possibly TRBD1 for D (5 bases). The CDR3 runs to 16 residues. The V gene's germline CDR1 is MNHNS and CDR2 SASEGT. V was trimmed by 1 base and J by 4 bases, leaving 13 bases between them. The CDR3 spells CASSEGTGRINEKLFF. CDR3 DNA sequence: TGTGCCAGCAGTGAAGGGACGGGACGGATTAATGAAAAACTGTTTTTT.

The gene calls are TRBV6-5 and TRBJ1-5; 7 nucleotides line up with TRBD1. Trimming took 2 bases from V and 5 from J; bases not matched to a gene: 6. CDR1 and CDR2 (germline): MNHEY, SVGAGI. The CDR3 sequence is 15 residues long. The CDR3, as DNA: TGTGCCAGCAGTTACACCCCAGGGGGAGATCAGCCCCAGCATTTT. Translated: CASSYTPGGDQPQHF.

The chain joins TRBV6-6 to TRBJ1-5; the D is unclear. This CDR3 is built from 13 residues. CDR1 and CDR2 from the germline V gene are MNHNY and SVGAGI (reference sequence). Deletions cut 6 bases from V and 6 bases from J, with 12 bases between. DNA of the CDR3: TGTGCCAGCAGCTCCAGAGAGGGTCAGCCCCAGCATTTT. Protein product: CASSSREGQPQHF.

V and J are TRBV4-3 and TRBJ2-7; 8 bases agree with TRBD2. CDR1 and CDR2 from the germline V gene are LGHNA and YSLEER. The CDR3 has 14 amino acids. V dropped 3 bases and J dropped 3; count of bases not matched to a gene: 4. In DNA form, the CDR3 reads TGCGCCAGCAGCCACGTCAGCGGGAGCTACGAGCAGTACTTC. It encodes CASSHVSGSYEQYF.

This clone was seen just once. This chain links TRBV28 with TRBJ2-1, with 9 bases lining up with TRBD1. Germline CDR1 reads MDHEN; CDR2 reads SYDVKM. This CDR3 is built from 15 residues. The trim removed 6 bases at V and 3 bases at J, leaving 6 bases unmatched. The CDR3 region has the DNA TGTGCCAGCAGCCCGACAGGGGGGTTCTACAATGAGCAGTTCTTC. It codes for CASSPTGGFYNEQFF.

This sequence joins TRBV7-6 and TRBJ2-7, with 7 bases matching TRBD1. The CDR3 has 16 residues. Germline CDR1 SGHVS, CDR2 FNYEAQ. After removal of 0 bases from V and 2 bases from J, the junction contained 7 bases not matched to a gene. The CDR3 loop is CASSLAPGTATYEQYF. CDR3 nucleotide sequence: TGTGCCAGCAGCTTAGCCCCCGGGACAGCGACCTACGAGCAGTACTTC.

CDR3 sequence: CASSPGLADEQFF. In DNA, the CDR3 is TGTGCCAGCAGCCCGGGCCTAGCCGATGAGCAGTTCTTC. The chain is built from TRBV9 and TRBJ2-1; a weak D match, TRBD2 (5 bases). With 4 bases removed from V and 8 bases from J, the gap between germline ends came to 13 bases. CDR3 length: 13 residues. CDR1 SGDLS and CDR2 YYNGEE come from the germline V gene.